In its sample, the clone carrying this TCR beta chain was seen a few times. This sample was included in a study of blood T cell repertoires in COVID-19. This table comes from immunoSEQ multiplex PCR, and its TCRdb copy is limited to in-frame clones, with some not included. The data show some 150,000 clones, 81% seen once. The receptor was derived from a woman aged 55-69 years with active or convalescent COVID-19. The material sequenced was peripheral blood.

The CDR3 region has the DNA TGCAGCGTTGACCGGGACAGTCACTACGAGCAGTACTTC. It translates to CSVDRDSHYEQYF. V and J are TRBV29-1 and TRBJ2-7, with TRBD1 matching 7 bases. V lost 3 bases and J lost 3; bases outside the gene matches: 5. This CDR3 has 13 residues. Germline CDR1 is SQVTM and CDR2 is ANQGSEA.